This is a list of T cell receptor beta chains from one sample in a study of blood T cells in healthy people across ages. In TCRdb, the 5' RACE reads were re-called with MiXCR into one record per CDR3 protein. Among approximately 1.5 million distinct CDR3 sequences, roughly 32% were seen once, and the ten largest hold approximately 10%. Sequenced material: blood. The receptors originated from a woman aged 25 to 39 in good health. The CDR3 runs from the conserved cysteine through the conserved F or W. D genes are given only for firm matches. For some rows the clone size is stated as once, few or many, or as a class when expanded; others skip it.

cdr3_aa: CASSPMVGANVLTF
cdr3_nt: TGTGCCAGCAGCCCAATGGTCGGGGCCAACGTCCTGACTTTC
clone_size: .
d_call: .
j_call: TRBJ2-6
v_call: TRBV6-5

cdr3_aa: CASSLVSGGPSTYEQYF
cdr3_nt: TGTGCCAGCAGCTTAGTGAGTGGGGGGCCCTCCACCTACGAGCAGTACTTC
clone_size: once
d_call: .
j_call: TRBJ2-7
v_call: TRBV7-9

cdr3_aa: CASSPGLAGDFYNEQFF
cdr3_nt: TGCGCCAGCAGCCCCGGACTAGCGGGGGATTTTTACAATGAGCAGTTCTTC
clone_size: .
d_call: TRBD2
j_call: TRBJ2-1
v_call: TRBV5-1

cdr3_aa: CASSQGYTEAFF
cdr3_nt: TGCGCCAGCAGCCAAGGCTACACTGAAGCTTTCTTT
clone_size: many
d_call: .
j_call: TRBJ1-1
v_call: TRBV4-1

cdr3_aa: CASSFGQGRSYEKYF
cdr3_nt: TGTGCCAGCAGCTTCGGACAGGGCCGCTCCTACGAGAAGTACTTC
clone_size: .
d_call: TRBD1
j_call: TRBJ2-7
v_call: TRBV7-9

cdr3_aa: CASSRTRVQETQYF
cdr3_nt: TGTGCCAGCAGTCGTACTAGAGTCCAAGAGACCCAGTACTTC
clone_size: many
d_call: .
j_call: TRBJ2-5
v_call: TRBV12-3/TRBV12-4

cdr3_aa: CSARDFSSYEQYF
cdr3_nt: TGCAGTGCTAGAGATTTCAGCTCCTACGAGCAGTACTTC
clone_size: few
d_call: .
j_call: TRBJ2-7
v_call: TRBV20-1

cdr3_aa: CASSSPRTDFTGELFF
cdr3_nt: TGTGCCAGCAGTTCCCCCCGGACAGACTTCACCGGGGAGCTGTTTTTT
clone_size: .
d_call: .
j_call: TRBJ2-2
v_call: TRBV27

cdr3_aa: CASSSSLNPDRYKDGYTF
cdr3_nt: TGTGCCAGCAGCTCATCCCTAAATCCGGACAGGTACAAGGATGGCTACACCTTC
clone_size: .
d_call: TRBD1
j_call: TRBJ1-2
v_call: TRBV27

cdr3_aa: CASSPLPEYEQYF
cdr3_nt: TGTGCCAGCAGCCCCCTCCCAGAATACGAGCAGTACTTC
clone_size: .
d_call: .
j_call: TRBJ2-7
v_call: TRBV7-6

cdr3_aa: CASSEVGGRKETQYF
cdr3_nt: TGTGCCAGCAGTGAAGTCGGTGGCAGAAAAGAGACCCAGTACTTC
clone_size: once
d_call: .
j_call: TRBJ2-5
v_call: TRBV6-1

cdr3_aa: CSARVPSSYNEQFF
cdr3_nt: TGCAGTGCTAGAGTGCCTAGCTCCTACAATGAGCAGTTCTTC
clone_size: few
d_call: .
j_call: TRBJ2-1
v_call: TRBV20-1

cdr3_aa: CASSLILPRGTLYGYTF
cdr3_nt: TGTGCCAGCAGCTTAATTCTCCCCCGGGGTACTCTATATGGCTACACCTTC
clone_size: few
d_call: .
j_call: TRBJ1-2
v_call: TRBV13

cdr3_aa: CASRIQTGGDSYEQYF
cdr3_nt: TGCGCCAGCAGAATCCAAACAGGGGGCGACTCCTACGAGCAGTACTTC
clone_size: .
d_call: TRBD1
j_call: TRBJ2-7
v_call: TRBV5-1

cdr3_aa: CASSLDSVYTEAFF
cdr3_nt: TGTGCCAGCAGCTTAGATTCGGTATACACTGAAGCTTTCTTT
clone_size: .
d_call: .
j_call: TRBJ1-1
v_call: TRBV7-9

cdr3_aa: CASSLGGGPGGSYNEQFF
cdr3_nt: TGCGCCAGCTCTCTGGGGGGTGGCCCCGGCGGCTCCTACAATGAGCAGTTCTTC
clone_size: .
d_call: .
j_call: TRBJ2-1
v_call: TRBV5-1

cdr3_aa: CASSPLGRGAGNEQFF
cdr3_nt: TGTGCCAGCTCACCCCTGGGGCGGGGGGCTGGCAATGAGCAGTTCTTC
clone_size: .
d_call: TRBD2
j_call: TRBJ2-1
v_call: TRBV18

cdr3_aa: CAGSLHLTENTEAFF
cdr3_nt: TGCGCCGGCAGCTTGCACCTTACAGAGAACACTGAAGCTTTCTTT
clone_size: .
d_call: .
j_call: TRBJ1-1
v_call: TRBV5-1

cdr3_aa: CASSIGGCGSNEQFF
cdr3_nt: TGTGCCAGCAGCATAGGAGGCTGCGGATCGAATGAGCAGTTCTTC
clone_size: .
d_call: .
j_call: TRBJ2-1
v_call: TRBV7-9

cdr3_aa: CASRPGGYNEQFF
cdr3_nt: TGTGCCAGCAGACCAGGGGGGTACAATGAGCAGTTCTTC
clone_size: few
d_call: .
j_call: TRBJ2-1
v_call: TRBV6-6

cdr3_aa: CASSLEHNEQFF
cdr3_nt: TGTGCCAGCAGCTTAGAGCACAATGAGCAGTTCTTC
clone_size: few
d_call: .
j_call: TRBJ2-1
v_call: TRBV7-2

cdr3_aa: CASSPHGGRTNTEAFF
cdr3_nt: TGTGCCAGCAGTCCCCACGGGGGGCGTACGAACACTGAAGCTTTCTTT
clone_size: .
d_call: .
j_call: TRBJ1-1
v_call: TRBV27

cdr3_aa: CASRPGQTGELFF
cdr3_nt: TGTGCCAGCAGACCCGGACAGACCGGGGAGCTGTTTTTT
clone_size: .
d_call: .
j_call: TRBJ2-2
v_call: TRBV12-3/TRBV12-4

cdr3_aa: CSVEGALAPEAFF
cdr3_nt: TGCAGCGTTGAGGGGGCGCTGGCCCCTGAAGCTTTCTTT
clone_size: .
d_call: .
j_call: TRBJ1-1
v_call: TRBV29-1

cdr3_aa: CASSPRNLTSGKLYRRTQYF
cdr3_nt: TGCGCCAGCAGCCCTCGAAACCTGACTAGCGGGAAACTTTATCGGCGTACGCAGTATTTT
clone_size: .
d_call: TRBD2
j_call: TRBJ2-3
v_call: TRBV5-1

cdr3_aa: CSGGLSIYNEQFF
cdr3_nt: TGCAGCGGCGGACTGTCGATCTACAATGAGCAGTTCTTC
clone_size: .
d_call: .
j_call: TRBJ2-1
v_call: TRBV29-1

cdr3_aa: CASSFGLAGIYEQFF
cdr3_nt: TGTGCCAGCAGTTTTGGTCTAGCGGGAATCTATGAGCAGTTCTTC
clone_size: .
d_call: TRBD2
j_call: TRBJ2-1
v_call: TRBV27

cdr3_aa: CASTYVDASETQYF
cdr3_nt: TGCGCCAGTACATACGTAGATGCGTCGGAGACCCAGTACTTC
clone_size: .
d_call: .
j_call: TRBJ2-5
v_call: TRBV10-1

cdr3_aa: CASSPLKGLLRSNYGYTF
cdr3_nt: TGTGCCAGCAGCCCCCTAAAGGGACTATTAAGATCTAACTATGGCTACACCTTC
clone_size: .
d_call: .
j_call: TRBJ1-2
v_call: TRBV7-8

cdr3_aa: CSALTAQGVSYEQYF
cdr3_nt: TGCAGTGCCCTGACGGCGCAGGGGGTTTCCTACGAGCAGTACTTC
clone_size: once
d_call: TRBD1
j_call: TRBJ2-7
v_call: TRBV20-1

cdr3_aa: CASSVASGASSYEQYF
cdr3_nt: TGTGCCAGCAGCGTAGCTTCAGGAGCCTCCTCCTACGAGCAGTACTTC
clone_size: once
d_call: .
j_call: TRBJ2-7
v_call: TRBV9

cdr3_aa: CATRDRDRVGYTF
cdr3_nt: TGTGCCACCCGTGACAGGGACAGGGTTGGCTACACCTTC
clone_size: .
d_call: TRBD1
j_call: TRBJ1-2
v_call: TRBV10-3

cdr3_aa: CASSQEVGTFLREQYF
cdr3_nt: TGTGCCAGCAGCCAAGAAGTAGGCACCTTTTTGCGGGAGCAGTACTTC
clone_size: .
d_call: .
j_call: TRBJ2-7
v_call: TRBV4-2

cdr3_aa: CASGRSRGENQPQHF
cdr3_nt: TGTGCCAGCGGGAGGAGCAGGGGGGAAAATCAGCCCCAGCATTTT
clone_size: .
d_call: TRBD1
j_call: TRBJ1-5
v_call: TRBV6-1

cdr3_aa: CASSDPGELYNEQFF
cdr3_nt: TGTGCCAGCAGTGACCCAGGAGAGCTCTACAATGAGCAGTTCTTC
clone_size: .
d_call: .
j_call: TRBJ2-1
v_call: TRBV6-1

cdr3_aa: CASSLGEKGSYEQYF
cdr3_nt: TGCGCCAGCAGCTTGGGAGAGAAGGGCTCCTACGAGCAGTACTTC
clone_size: few
d_call: .
j_call: TRBJ2-7
v_call: TRBV5-1

cdr3_aa: CASRTGASTTYEQYF
cdr3_nt: TGCGCCAGCAGAACAGGGGCGTCTACGACCTACGAGCAGTACTTC
clone_size: few
d_call: TRBD1
j_call: TRBJ2-7
v_call: TRBV5-1

cdr3_aa: CASSLPQQGRETQYF
cdr3_nt: TGTGCCAGCAGCCTGCCCCAACAGGGGCGGGAGACCCAGTACTTC
clone_size: .
d_call: TRBD1
j_call: TRBJ2-5
v_call: TRBV3-1

cdr3_aa: CSARDRDRGFWNTEAFF
cdr3_nt: TGCAGTGCTAGAGATCGCGACAGGGGGTTTTGGAACACTGAAGCTTTCTTT
clone_size: .
d_call: TRBD1
j_call: TRBJ1-1
v_call: TRBV20-1

cdr3_aa: CASSVTSGGSYNEQFF
cdr3_nt: TGTGCCAGCAGTGTAACTAGCGGGGGTTCCTACAATGAGCAGTTCTTC
clone_size: few
d_call: TRBD2
j_call: TRBJ2-1
v_call: TRBV2

cdr3_aa: CASMDLNGYEQYF
cdr3_nt: TGTGCCAGCATGGACCTAAATGGGTACGAGCAGTACTTC
clone_size: .
d_call: .
j_call: TRBJ2-7
v_call: TRBV28

cdr3_aa: CASSWGQGSVGTEAFF
cdr3_nt: TGTGCCAGCAGCTGGGGACAGGGGAGTGTAGGCACTGAAGCTTTCTTT
clone_size: .
d_call: TRBD1
j_call: TRBJ1-1
v_call: TRBV11-2

cdr3_aa: CASSPDRGPGNQPQHF
cdr3_nt: TGTGCCAGCAGCCCAGACAGGGGGCCTGGCAATCAGCCCCAGCATTTT
clone_size: .
d_call: TRBD1
j_call: TRBJ1-5
v_call: TRBV6-2/TRBV6-3

cdr3_aa: CASSLLGTGEKNIQYF
cdr3_nt: TGTGCCAGCAGTTTATTGGGGACAGGGGAGAAAAACATTCAGTACTTC
clone_size: .
d_call: TRBD1
j_call: TRBJ2-4
v_call: TRBV28

cdr3_aa: CASSRNPAGRNYGYTF
cdr3_nt: TGTGCCAGCAGTCGTAACCCGGCAGGGCGAAACTATGGCTACACCTTC
clone_size: .
d_call: .
j_call: TRBJ1-2
v_call: TRBV6-2/TRBV6-3

cdr3_aa: CASSSLPGTWSEQYF
cdr3_nt: TGTGCCAGCAGCTCCCTACCTGGGACCTGGAGCGAGCAGTACTTC
clone_size: .
d_call: .
j_call: TRBJ2-7
v_call: TRBV11-2